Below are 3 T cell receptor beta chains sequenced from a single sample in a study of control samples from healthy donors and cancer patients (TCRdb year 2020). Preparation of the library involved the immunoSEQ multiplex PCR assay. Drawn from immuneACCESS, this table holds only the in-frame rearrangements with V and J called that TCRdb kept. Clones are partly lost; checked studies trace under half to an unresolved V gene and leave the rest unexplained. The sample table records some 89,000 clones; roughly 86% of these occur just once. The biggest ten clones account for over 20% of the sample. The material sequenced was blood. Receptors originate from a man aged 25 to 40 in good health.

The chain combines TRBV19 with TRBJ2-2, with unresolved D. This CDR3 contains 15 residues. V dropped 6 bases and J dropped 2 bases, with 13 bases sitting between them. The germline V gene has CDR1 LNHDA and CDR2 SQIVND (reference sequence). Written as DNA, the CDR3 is TGTGCCAGTAGCGGCCCCCCCAAAAACACCGGGGAGCTGTTTTTT. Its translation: CASSGPPKNTGELFF.

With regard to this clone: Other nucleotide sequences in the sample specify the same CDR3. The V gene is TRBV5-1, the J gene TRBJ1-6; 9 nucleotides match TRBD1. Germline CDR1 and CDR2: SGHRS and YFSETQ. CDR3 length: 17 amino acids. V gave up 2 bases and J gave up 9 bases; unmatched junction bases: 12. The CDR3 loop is CASSLEGTGKGISPLHF. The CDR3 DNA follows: TGCGCCAGCAGCTTAGAGGGGACAGGGAAGGGAATTTCACCCCTCCACTTT.

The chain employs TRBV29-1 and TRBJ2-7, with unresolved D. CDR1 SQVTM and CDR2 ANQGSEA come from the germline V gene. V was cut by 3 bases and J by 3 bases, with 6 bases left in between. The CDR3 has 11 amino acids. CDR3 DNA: TGCAGCGTTGATCGTGGCTACGAGCAGTACTTC. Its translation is CSVDRGYEQYF.